The 23 T cell receptor beta chains below were found in one sample sequenced in a study of radiotherapy plus CTLA-4 blockade in lung cancer. Data came from immunoSEQ multiplex PCR; TCRdb stores just in-frame clones and leaves some out. This table holds tens of thousands of clones, more than 75% found once. The specimen was peripheral blood, collected from a patient treated with radiotherapy plus ipilimumab. These receptors all stem from a human donor with non-small cell lung cancer that progressed on radiotherapy plus ipilimumab.

Here the CDR3 DNA reads TGTGCCAGCAGCTTAGTTTCCGGGACTAGCGTGGGCGAGCAGTACTTC. Protein product: CASSLVSGTSVGEQYF. V usage is TRBV7-2 and J usage is TRBJ2-7; 10 bases map to TRBD2. J was trimmed by 6 bases and V by 1 base; bases with no gene match: 9. CDR1 is SGHTA, CDR2 FQGNSA, per germline. This CDR3 has 16 amino acids.

V and J are TRBV30 and TRBJ1-1, with D perhaps TRBD1 (5 bases). CDR1 is GTSNPN, CDR2 SVGIG, per germline (reference sequence). V lost 1 base to trimming and J lost 4 bases, with 10 bases between them. This CDR3 spans 13 amino acids. CDR3 residues: CAWSGFGGTEAFF. In DNA, the CDR3 is TGTGCCTGGAGTGGGTTCGGGGGCACTGAAGCTTTCTTT.

The rearrangement joins TRBV5-6 to TRBJ1-2; D gene ambiguous. The CDR3 runs to 11 residues. CDR1 is SGHDT and CDR2 is YYEEEE in the germline V gene. Trimming pared 5 bases from V and 2 bases from J, leaving 4 bases between. The CDR3 DNA sequence: TGTGCCAGCAGTCAGAACTATGGCTACACCTTC. As protein: CASSQNYGYTF.

The V gene is TRBV11-2, the J gene TRBJ1-1; 11 bases agree with TRBD1. The V gene end was trimmed by 7 bases and the J gene end by 8 bases; junction bases not matched to a gene: 15. Germline CDR1 SGHAT, CDR2 FQNNGV. The CDR3 totals 16 residues. The DNA of the CDR3 is TGTGCCAGCATGGTCTCAGGGAGGACAGGGGGCTTCGAAGCTTTCTTT. It encodes CASMVSGRTGGFEAFF.

About this clone: Other DNA sequences in this sample translate to the same CDR3. The chain carries TRBV7-9 and TRBJ1-6; 11 nucleotides agree with TRBD1. The junction had 4 bases not matched to a gene; V was cut back by 5 bases and J by 7 bases. This CDR3 comprises 15 residues. Germline V gives CDR1 SEHNR, CDR2 FQNEAQ (reference sequence). The CDR3 region has the DNA TGTGCCAGCAGCCCGGGGACAGGGGGAAATTCACCCCTCCACTTT. Translation gives CASSPGTGGNSPLHF.

This rearrangement joins TRBV28 to TRBJ1-5; no firm D call. Trimming stripped 7 bases from V and 9 bases from J, with 7 bases between. The CDR3 has 10 amino acids. The germline gives CDR1 MDHEN, CDR2 SYDVKM. This CDR3 is CASNRWPQHF. The CDR3 region has the DNA TGTGCCAGCAATCGGTGGCCCCAGCATTTT.

The rearrangement links TRBV28 to TRBJ1-2; 7 positions match TRBD1. J gave up 0 bases and V 7 bases, and 8 bases lay outside the gene matches. The germline V gene has CDR1 MDHEN and CDR2 SYDVKM. The CDR3 totals 15 residues. In DNA form, the CDR3 reads TGTGCCAGCACCATAGGGGGCAATTCTAACTATGGCTACACCTTC. Translating it yields CASTIGGNSNYGYTF.

The chain employs TRBV2 and TRBJ2-1, with 11 bases lining up with TRBD1. Trimming removed 7 bases from V and 6 bases from J; junction bases left unmatched: 8. The V gene's germline CDR1 is SNHLY and CDR2 FYNNEI. This CDR3 region has 15 residues. CDR3 sequence: CASTHRDRGVNEQFF. For the CDR3, the DNA is TGTGCCAGCACCCACCGGGACAGGGGGGTCAATGAGCAGTTCTTC.

The genes are TRBV28 and TRBJ1-2; D is ambiguous. This CDR3 has 16 amino acids. The V gene's germline CDR1 is MDHEN and CDR2 SYDVKM. The ends were cut back, 2 bases at V and 0 bases at J, with 13 bases in the middle. The CDR3 region has the DNA TGTGCCAGCAGTTTACTACCCGATCCTGCTAACTATGGCTACACCTTC. This sequence encodes CASSLLPDPANYGYTF.

DNA of the CDR3: TGTGCCAGCAGTTTCGTTCTGGCTTCTAATGAAAAACTGTTTTTT. This encodes CASSFVLASNEKLFF. The chain couples TRBV28 to TRBJ1-4; D remains ambiguous. The CDR3 sequence is 15 residues long. Between the trimmed V and J ends, which lost 3 bases and 3 bases, there was a span of 11 bases. Germline CDR1 and CDR2: MDHEN and SYDVKM.

The chain combines TRBV29-1 with TRBJ2-7; no clear D. Trimming took off 4 bases at V and 3 bases at J, with 7 bases between the two ends. The germline gives CDR1 SQVTM, CDR2 ANQGSEA. This CDR3 contains 11 residues. The CDR3 loop reads CSVVVGYEQYF. In nucleotides, the CDR3 is TGCAGCGTTGTGGTTGGCTACGAGCAGTACTTC.

The table lists this clone with a count of one. The chain is built from TRBV14 and TRBJ2-2; 8 nucleotides align to TRBD2. The CDR3 has 15 amino acids. V was clipped by 4 bases and J by 0 bases; unmatched bases: 1. Germline CDR1 and CDR2: SGHDN and FVKESK. The CDR3 here is CASSPSGSNTGELFF. The CDR3 region has the DNA TGTGCCAGCAGCCCTAGCGGGTCGAACACCGGGGAGCTGTTTTTT.

This clone was recorded once. CDR3 nucleotide sequence: TGCGCCAGCAGCCTGGGCGTGGAAGCCTATGGCTACACCTTC. This encodes CASSLGVEAYGYTF. The chain recombines TRBV5-1 with TRBJ1-2, with D unclear. V was shortened by 4 bases and J by 4 bases, with 14 bases between the two germline ends. The length of the CDR3 is 14 residues. CDR1 is SGHRS and CDR2 is YFSETQ in the germline V gene.

The chain combines TRBV27 with TRBJ1-1; 7 bases are shared with TRBD1. CDR1 MNHEY and CDR2 SMNVEV come from the germline V gene (reference sequence). The CDR3 consists of 14 residues. V gave up 4 bases and J gave up 3 bases; unmatched junction bases: 5. The CDR3 sequence is CASSWTGSDTEAFF. The CDR3 coding sequence is TGTGCCAGCAGTTGGACAGGATCGGACACTGAAGCTTTCTTT.

The chain has TRBV7-2 and TRBJ1-3; tentative D call: TRBD1 (6 bases). The CDR3 is made up of 16 amino acids. Germline CDR1 reads SGHTA; CDR2 reads FQGNSA. The V and J ends lost 2 bases and 1 base respectively, with 12 bases between them. In DNA, the CDR3 is TGTGCCAGCAGCTTATCTGGGGGGGCGTCTGGAAACACCATATATTTT. Its protein product is CASSLSGGASGNTIYF.

The chain links TRBV11-2 to TRBJ2-3, with D tentatively TRBD1 (5 bases). CDR1 and CDR2 from the germline V gene are SGHAT and FQNNGV. The CDR3 has 15 residues. Deletions cut 3 bases from V and 1 base from J, with 11 bases between. CDR3 loop: CASSFFKGGTDTQYF. In nucleotides, the CDR3 is TGTGCCAGCAGCTTCTTTAAAGGGGGCACAGATACGCAGTATTTT. Combining the CDR3 with reference TRBV11-2 and TRBJ2-3 gives the whole variable domain EAGVAQSPRYKIIEKRQSVAFWCNPISGHATLYWYQQILGQGPKLLIQFQNNGVVDDSQLPKDRFSAERLKGVDSTLKIQPAKLEDSAVYLCASSFFKGGTDTQYFGPGTRLTVL.

This chain joins TRBV4-3 and TRBJ1-2, with 7 bases fitting TRBD1. The germline gives CDR1 LGHNA, CDR2 YSLEER. The V gene end was trimmed by 3 bases and the J gene end by 0 bases; junction bases not matched to a gene: 4. This CDR3 region has 15 residues. CDR3 bases: TGCGCCAGCAGCCAGTCGACAGGGACTAACTATGGCTACACCTTC. It specifies CASSQSTGTNYGYTF.

J is TRBJ2-7 and V is TRBV28; D may be TRBD1 (5 bases). Germline values: CDR1 MDHEN, CDR2 SYDVKM. The V end lost 5 bases, the J end lost 2 bases, and 22 bases lay between the germline ends. This CDR3 has 17 amino acids. CDR3 loop: CASSKVDLGVWPYEQYF. CDR3 bases: TGTGCCAGCAGTAAAGTAGATTTAGGGGTGTGGCCCTACGAGCAGTACTTC.

This sequence joins TRBV9 and TRBJ2-5; 13 bases are shared with TRBD2. V shed 4 bases, J shed 0 bases, and the junction held 6 bases outside the gene matches. In germline, CDR1 is SGDLS, CDR2 YYNGEE. The CDR3 has 17 residues. DNA of the CDR3: TGTGCCAGCAGCTTGGGGGGGACTAGCGGGAACCAAGAGACCCAGTACTTC. Translating gives CASSLGGTSGNQETQYF.

This clone was seen a few times. The DNA for the CDR3 is TGTGCCAGCAGCTCCGGGACAAAGAGAAACACCATATATTTT. Translated: CASSSGTKRNTIYF. The V and J genes are TRBV5-6 and TRBJ1-3; possibly TRBD1 for D (6 bases). In germline, CDR1 is SGHDT, CDR2 YYEEEE. V lost 3 bases and J lost 5, with 12 bases in between. The CDR3 runs 14 residues.

The rearrangement links TRBV5-6 to TRBJ2-3, with D possibly being TRBD1 or TRBD2 (5 bases each). CDR3 length: 16 amino acids. The germline V and J ends were trimmed by 3 bases and 1 base, with 15 bases remaining between them. Germline CDR1 reads SGHDT; CDR2 reads YYEEEE. The CDR3 bases are TGTGCCAGCAGCTGGGGCGGATGGGGACGCACAGATACGCAGTATTTT. Translated: CASSWGGWGRTDTQYF.

This clone was found a few times. The gene calls are TRBV7-9 and TRBJ1-4; 8 bases map to TRBD1. Germline V gene lookup returns CDR1 SEHNR and CDR2 FQNEAQ (reference sequence). V lost 5 bases and J lost 12; bases outside the gene matches: 11. CDR3 length: 14 amino acids. This CDR3 reads CASSPDRDAVQLFF. The CDR3 region has the DNA TGTGCCAGCAGCCCGGACAGGGATGCGGTACAACTGTTTTTT.

CDR3 coding DNA: TGTGCCTGGAGTGTATCCCCCAGCCAGGGCTACGAGCAGTACTTC. The encoded protein is CAWSVSPSQGYEQYF. This chain joins TRBV30 and TRBJ2-7; maybe TRBD1 (5 bases). Germline values: CDR1 GTSNPN, CDR2 SVGIG (reference sequence). This CDR3 has 15 residues. Trimming stripped 0 bases from V and 3 bases from J, with 15 bases between.